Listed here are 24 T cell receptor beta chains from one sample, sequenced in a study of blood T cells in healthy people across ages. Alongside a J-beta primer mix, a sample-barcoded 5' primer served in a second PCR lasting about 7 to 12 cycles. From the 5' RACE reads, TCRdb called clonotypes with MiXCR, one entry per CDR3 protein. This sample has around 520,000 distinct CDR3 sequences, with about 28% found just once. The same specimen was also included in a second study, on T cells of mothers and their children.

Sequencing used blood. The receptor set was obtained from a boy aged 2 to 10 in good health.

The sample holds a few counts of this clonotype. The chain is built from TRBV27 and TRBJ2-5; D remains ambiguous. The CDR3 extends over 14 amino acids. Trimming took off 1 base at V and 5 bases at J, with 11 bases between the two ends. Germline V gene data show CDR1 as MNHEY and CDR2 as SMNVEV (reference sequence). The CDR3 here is CASSLFSARETQYF. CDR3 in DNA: TGTGCCAGCAGTTTATTTTCCGCTCGGGAGACCCAGTACTTC.

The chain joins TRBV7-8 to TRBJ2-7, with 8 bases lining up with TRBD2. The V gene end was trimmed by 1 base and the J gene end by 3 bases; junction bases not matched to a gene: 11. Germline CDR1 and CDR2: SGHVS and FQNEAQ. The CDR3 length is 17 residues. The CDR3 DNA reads TGTGCCAGCAGCTTAGGGACGGGGCTAGCGGGTCACTACGAGCAGTACTTC. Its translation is CASSLGTGLAGHYEQYF.

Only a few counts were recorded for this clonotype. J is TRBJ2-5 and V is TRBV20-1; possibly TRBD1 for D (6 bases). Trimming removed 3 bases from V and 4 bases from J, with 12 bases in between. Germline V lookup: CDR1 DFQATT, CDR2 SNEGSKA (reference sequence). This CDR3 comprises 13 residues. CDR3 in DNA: TGCAGTGCTAGTCAGGGGCGTGTAGAGACCCAGTACTTC. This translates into CSASQGRVETQYF.

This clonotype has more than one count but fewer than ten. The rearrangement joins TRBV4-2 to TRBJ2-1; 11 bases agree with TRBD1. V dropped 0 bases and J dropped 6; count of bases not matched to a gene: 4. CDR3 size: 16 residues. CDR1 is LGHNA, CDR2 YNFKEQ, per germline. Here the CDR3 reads CASSQDSGTGGNEQFF. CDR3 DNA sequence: TGTGCCAGCAGCCAAGATTCGGGGACAGGGGGCAATGAGCAGTTCTTC.

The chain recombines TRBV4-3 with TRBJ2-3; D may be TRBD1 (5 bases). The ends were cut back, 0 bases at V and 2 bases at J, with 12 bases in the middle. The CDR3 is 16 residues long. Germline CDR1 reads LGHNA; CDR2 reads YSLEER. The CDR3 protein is CASSQDPDISTDTQYF. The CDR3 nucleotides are TGCGCCAGCAGCCAAGATCCGGACATCTCCACAGATACGCAGTATTTT.

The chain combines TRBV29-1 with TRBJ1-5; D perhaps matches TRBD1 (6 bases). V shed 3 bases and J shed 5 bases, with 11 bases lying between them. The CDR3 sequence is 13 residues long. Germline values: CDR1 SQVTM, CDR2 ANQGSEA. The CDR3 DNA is TGCAGCGTTGAGGTGGCAGGGGATCAGCCCCAGCATTTT. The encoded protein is CSVEVAGDQPQHF.

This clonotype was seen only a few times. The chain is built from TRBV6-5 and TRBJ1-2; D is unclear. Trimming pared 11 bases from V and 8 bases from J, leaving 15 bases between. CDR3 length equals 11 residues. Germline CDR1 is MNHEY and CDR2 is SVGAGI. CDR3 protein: CAAAAIRGYTF. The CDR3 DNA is TGTGCCGCGGCTGCTATACGAGGCTACACCTTC.

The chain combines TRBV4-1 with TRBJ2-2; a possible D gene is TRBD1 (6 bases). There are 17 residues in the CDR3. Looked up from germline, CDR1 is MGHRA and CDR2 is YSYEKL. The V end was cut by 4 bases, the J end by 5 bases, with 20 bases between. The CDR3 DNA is TGCGCCAGCAGCCTCTCAGGCACAGGGACGGGGACCGGGGAGCTGTTTTTT. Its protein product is CASSLSGTGTGTGELFF.

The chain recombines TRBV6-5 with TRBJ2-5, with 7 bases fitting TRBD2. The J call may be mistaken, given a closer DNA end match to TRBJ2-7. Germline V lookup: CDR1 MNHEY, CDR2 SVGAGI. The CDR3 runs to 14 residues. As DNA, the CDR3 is TGTGCCAGCAGTTCGCGGGGATTAGCGGGCGAGCAGTACTTC. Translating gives CASSSRGLAGEQYF.

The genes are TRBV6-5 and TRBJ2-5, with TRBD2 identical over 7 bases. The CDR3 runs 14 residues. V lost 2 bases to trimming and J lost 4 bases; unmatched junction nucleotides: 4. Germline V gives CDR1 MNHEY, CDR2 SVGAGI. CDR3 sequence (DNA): TGTGCCAGCAGTTACGTACCTAGCGGAGAGACCCAGTACTTC. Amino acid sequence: CASSYVPSGETQYF.

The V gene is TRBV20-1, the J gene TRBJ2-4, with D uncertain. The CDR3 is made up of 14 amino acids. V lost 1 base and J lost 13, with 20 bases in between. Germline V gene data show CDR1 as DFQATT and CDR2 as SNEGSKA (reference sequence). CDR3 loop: CSARGARKYNEQYF. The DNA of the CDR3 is TGCAGTGCTAGAGGGGCAAGGAAGTACAATGAGCAGTACTTC.

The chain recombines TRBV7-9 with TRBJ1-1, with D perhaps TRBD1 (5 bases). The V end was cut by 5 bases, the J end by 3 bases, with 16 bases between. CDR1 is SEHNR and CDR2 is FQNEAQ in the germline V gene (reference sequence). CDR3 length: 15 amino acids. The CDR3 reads CASSLFRDVHTEAFF. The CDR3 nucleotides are TGTGCCAGCAGCCTCTTCCGGGACGTACACACTGAAGCTTTCTTT.

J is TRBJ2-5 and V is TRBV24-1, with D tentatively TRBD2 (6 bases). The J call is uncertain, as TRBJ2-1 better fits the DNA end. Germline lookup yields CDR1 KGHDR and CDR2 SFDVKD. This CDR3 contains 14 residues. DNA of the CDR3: TGTGCCACCAGTGATTCGGGACTCGTGAGGGAGCAGTTCTTC. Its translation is CATSDSGLVREQFF.

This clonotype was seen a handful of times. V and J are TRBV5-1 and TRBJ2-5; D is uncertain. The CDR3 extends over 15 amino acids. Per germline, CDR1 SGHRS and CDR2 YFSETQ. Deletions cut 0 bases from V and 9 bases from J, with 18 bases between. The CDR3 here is CASSLAYRWGRPQYF. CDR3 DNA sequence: TGCGCCAGCAGCTTGGCGTACAGATGGGGAAGGCCCCAGTACTTC.

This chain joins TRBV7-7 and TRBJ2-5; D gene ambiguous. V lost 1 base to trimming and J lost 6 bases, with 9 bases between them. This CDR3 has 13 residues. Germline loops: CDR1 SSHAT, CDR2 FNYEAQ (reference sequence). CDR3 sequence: CASSLERRQTQYF. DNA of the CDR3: TGTGCCAGCAGCTTAGAGAGGAGACAGACCCAGTACTTC.

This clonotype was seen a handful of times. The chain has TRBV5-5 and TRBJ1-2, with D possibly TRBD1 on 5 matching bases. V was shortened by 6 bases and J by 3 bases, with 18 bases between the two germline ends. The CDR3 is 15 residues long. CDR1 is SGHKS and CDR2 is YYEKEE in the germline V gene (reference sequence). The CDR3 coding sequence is TGTGCCAGCACCTTCCGCAGGGTAGTCGACTATGGCTACACCTTC. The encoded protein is CASTFRRVVDYGYTF.

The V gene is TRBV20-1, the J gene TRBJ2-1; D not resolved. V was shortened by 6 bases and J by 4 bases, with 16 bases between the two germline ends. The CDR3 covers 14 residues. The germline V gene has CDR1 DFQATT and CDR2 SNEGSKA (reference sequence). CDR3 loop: CSALKDSKYNEQFF. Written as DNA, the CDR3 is TGCAGTGCCTTAAAGGATAGCAAGTACAATGAGCAGTTCTTC.

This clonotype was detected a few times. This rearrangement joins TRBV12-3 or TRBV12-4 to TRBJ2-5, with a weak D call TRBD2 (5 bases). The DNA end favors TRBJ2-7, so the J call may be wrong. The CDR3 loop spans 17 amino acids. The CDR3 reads CASSSPNPGVYGYEQYF. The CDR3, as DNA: TGTGCCAGCAGTTCCCCAAACCCCGGGGTATATGGCTACGAGCAGTACTTC.

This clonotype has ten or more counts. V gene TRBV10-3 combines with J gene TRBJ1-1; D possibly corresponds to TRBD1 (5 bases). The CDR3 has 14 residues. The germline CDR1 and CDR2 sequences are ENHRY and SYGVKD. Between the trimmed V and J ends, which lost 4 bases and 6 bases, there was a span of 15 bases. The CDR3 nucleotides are TGTGCCATCAGTGTGGAAGGGGCCGGAGCTGAAGCTTTCTTT. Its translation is CAISVEGAGAEAFF.

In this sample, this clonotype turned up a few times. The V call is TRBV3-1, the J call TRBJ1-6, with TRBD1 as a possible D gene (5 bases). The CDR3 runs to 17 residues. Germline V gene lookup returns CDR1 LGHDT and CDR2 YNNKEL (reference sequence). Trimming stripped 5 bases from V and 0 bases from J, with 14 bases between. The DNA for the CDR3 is TGTGCCAGCAGCTATGGTCGACAGTTCTCCTATAATTCACCCCTCCACTTT. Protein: CASSYGRQFSYNSPLHF.

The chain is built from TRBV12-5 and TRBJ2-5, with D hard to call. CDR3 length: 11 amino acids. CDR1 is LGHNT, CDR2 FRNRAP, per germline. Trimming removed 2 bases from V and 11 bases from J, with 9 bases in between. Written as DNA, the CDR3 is TGTGCTAGTGGTTTGCCCCCCTTTCAGTACTTC. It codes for CASGLPPFQYF.

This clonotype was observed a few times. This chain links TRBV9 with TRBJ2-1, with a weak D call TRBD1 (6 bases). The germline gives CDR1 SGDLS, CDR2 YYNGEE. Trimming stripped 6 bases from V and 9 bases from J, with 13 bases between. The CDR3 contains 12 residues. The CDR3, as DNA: TGTGCCAGCAATTCACAGGGCGGTGAGCAGTTCTTC. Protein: CASNSQGGEQFF.

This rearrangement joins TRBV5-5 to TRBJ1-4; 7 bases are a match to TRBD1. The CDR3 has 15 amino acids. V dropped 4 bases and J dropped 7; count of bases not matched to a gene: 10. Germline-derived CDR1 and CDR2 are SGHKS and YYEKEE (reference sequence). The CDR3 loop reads CASSKQGLILEKLFF. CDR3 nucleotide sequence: TGTGCCAGCAGCAAACAGGGGTTGATTCTTGAAAAACTGTTTTTT.

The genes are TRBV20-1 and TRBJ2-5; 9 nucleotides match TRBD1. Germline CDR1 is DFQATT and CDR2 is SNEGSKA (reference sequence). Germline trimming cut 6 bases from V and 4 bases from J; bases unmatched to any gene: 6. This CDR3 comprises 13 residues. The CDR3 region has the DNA TGCAGTGCGGGGGGACAGGGCGGAGAGACCCAGTACTTC. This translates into CSAGGQGGETQYF.